This is a list of T cell receptor beta chains from one sample in a study of blood T cell repertoires in COVID-19. Method: immunoSEQ multiplex PCR; TCRdb's copy keeps in-frame clones and lacks some. This sample carries roughly 200,000 clones, roughly 79% of them seen once, and the ten largest clones take approximately 10%. Sequenced sample: peripheral blood. Receptors originate from a woman in her thirties or forties with COVID-19, enrolled during active disease. CDR3s include the opening cysteine and the closing phenylalanine or tryptophan. The D gene is left open where the match is weak. Part of the rows lack a size; the others show once, few, many or a class for expanded clones.

j_call	d_call	clone_size	v_call	cdr3_nt	cdr3_aa
TRBJ1-2	NA	NA	TRBV5-4	TGTGCCAGCAGCTCCCAGTACTATGGCTACACCTTC	CASSSQYYGYTF
TRBJ2-5	NA	NA	TRBV7-3	TGTGCCAGCAGCCATGCCGCCATGGGCCCCTTTGGGACCCAGTACTTC	CASSHAAMGPFGTQYF
TRBJ1-1	NA	few	TRBV20-1	TGCAGTGCTAGTGGGGGGCTGAACACTGAAGCTTTCTTT	CSASGGLNTEAFF
TRBJ2-2	TRBD2	many	TRBV9	TGTGCCAGCAGCGTAGCTACCCCCACTGGACTAGCGGGGGGTGCCGGGGAGCTGTTTTTT	CASSVATPTGLAGGAGELFF
TRBJ1-5	NA	NA	TRBV30	TGTGCCTGGACCCAGGGCCAGGGGCCCCAGCATTTT	CAWTQGQGPQHF
TRBJ2-2	TRBD2	NA	TRBV7-6	TGTGCCAGCGGACGAAGCGGGACTTTAGCCGGGGAGCTGTTTTTT	CASGRSGTLAGELFF
TRBJ1-5	NA	NA	TRBV6-5	TGTGCCAGCAGCGAGGACATCAGGGCCCAGCATTTT	CASSEDIRAQHF
TRBJ2-7	NA	NA	TRBV9	TGTGCCAGCAGCCCTCAAGCGGAGATCTCCTACGAGCAGTACTTC	CASSPQAEISYEQYF
TRBJ1-2	TRBD1	NA	TRBV5-4	TGTGCCAGCAGCTTGGACGCGGGGACAGGGAGCTATGGCTACACCTTC	CASSLDAGTGSYGYTF
TRBJ2-1	NA	NA	TRBV11-2	TGTGCCAGCAGCTACTTCGGGACACTCTCCCGGGGTGAGCAGTTCTTC	CASSYFGTLSRGEQFF
TRBJ1-6	NA	NA	TRBV5-1	TGCGCCAGCCGACCGCAGGCAGCAGTAAATAATTCACCCCTCCACTTT	CASRPQAAVNNSPLHF
TRBJ1-5	NA	NA	TRBV5-8	TGTGCCAGCAGCTTGCAGGGGTATAGCAATCAGCCCCAGCATTTT	CASSLQGYSNQPQHF